This T cell receptor (beta chain) was observed in a study of cytomegalovirus exposure and HLA in healthy donors. Across the whole study: A previous analysis identified around 120 million unique TCR beta sequences derived from about 180 million T cells. Regarding the study as a whole: A prior analysis recorded that most TCR beta V segments were productive about 90% or about 30% of the time. Roughly even sequencing depth across donors was the assumption behind the presence/absence analyses. A later analysis revealed that TCR association rates differed between HLA loci, peaking at DRB1 and bottoming out at HLA-C.

The CDR3 consists of 16 residues. Per germline, CDR1 SGHTS and CDR2 YDEGEE. V was clipped by 4 bases and J by 0 bases, with 16 bases between them. PCR used 60 Vbeta primers and 13 Jbeta primers. Generated by immunoSEQ multiplex PCR, the TCRdb table keeps only in-frame clones and is missing some. This table has tens of thousands of clones, about 7.6% appearing once. About this clone: Its antigen is unknown.

This TCR was sampled from a man aged 50 to 59 in good health and CMV-seronegative. Sample: PBMCs. The chain uses TRBV5-8 and TRBJ1-2, with D perhaps TRBD1 (5 bases). The CDR3 bases are TGTGCCAGCAGCCACCCCAGGACACGGGCTAACTATGGCTACACCTTC. Amino acids: CASSHPRTRANYGYTF.